This T cell receptor beta chain originates from a study of CD8+CD57+ T cells in acquired aplastic anemia. Flow cytometry had shown expanded CD8+CD57+ cells in the patients chosen for sequencing. The CDR3 consists of 12 residues. CDR1 MRHNA and CDR2 SNTAGT come from the germline V gene. This clonotype showed up just a few times. At one boundary the junction diverges from the germline segment, which might be a read error. The TCR beta profiling, which covered VDJ combination and CDR3 sequence, was carried out using genomic DNA as the template. TCRdb reprocessed the reads with MiXCR, giving one entry per CDR3 protein. The sample consists of about 160,000 distinct CDR3 sequences, 71% of them appearing once.

V gene TRBV6-4 combines with J gene TRBJ2-2; 10 nucleotides match TRBD1. This clonotype originated in a human donor with aplastic anemia. Sequencing was carried out using sorted CD4+, CD8+, or CD8+CD57+ T cells (not recorded which) from PBMCs. The CDR3 is CASSDGTGELSF. In DNA, the CDR3 is TGTGCCAGCAGTGACGGGACAGGGGAGCTGTCTTTT.